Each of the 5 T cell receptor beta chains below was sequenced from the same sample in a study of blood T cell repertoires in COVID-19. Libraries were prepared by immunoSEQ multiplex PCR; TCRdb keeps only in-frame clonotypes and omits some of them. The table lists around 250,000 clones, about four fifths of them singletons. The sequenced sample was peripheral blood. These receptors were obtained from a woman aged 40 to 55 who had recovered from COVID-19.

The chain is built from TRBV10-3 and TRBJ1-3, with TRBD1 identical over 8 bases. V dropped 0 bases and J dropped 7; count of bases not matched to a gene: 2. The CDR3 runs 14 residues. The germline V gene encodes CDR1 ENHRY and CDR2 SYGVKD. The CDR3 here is CAISESGQGNTIYF. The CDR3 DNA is TGTGCCATCAGTGAGTCTGGACAGGGTAACACCATATATTTT.

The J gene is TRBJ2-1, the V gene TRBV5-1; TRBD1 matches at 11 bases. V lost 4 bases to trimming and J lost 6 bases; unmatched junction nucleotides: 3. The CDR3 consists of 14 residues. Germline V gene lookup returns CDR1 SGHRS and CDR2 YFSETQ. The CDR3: CASSEGTGGNEQFF. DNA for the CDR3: TGCGCCAGCAGCGAAGGGACAGGGGGCAATGAGCAGTTCTTC.

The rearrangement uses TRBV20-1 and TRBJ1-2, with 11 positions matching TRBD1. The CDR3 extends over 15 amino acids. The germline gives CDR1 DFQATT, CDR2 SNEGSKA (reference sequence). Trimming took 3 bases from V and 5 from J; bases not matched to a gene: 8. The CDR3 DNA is TGCAGTGCTAGTCGAGGGACAGGGGGTAAATATGGCTACACCTTC. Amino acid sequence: CSASRGTGGKYGYTF.

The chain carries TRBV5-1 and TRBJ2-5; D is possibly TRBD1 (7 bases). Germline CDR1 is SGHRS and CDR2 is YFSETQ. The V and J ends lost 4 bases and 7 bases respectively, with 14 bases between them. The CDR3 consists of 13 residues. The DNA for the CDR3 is TGCGCCAGCAGCGTTGACAGGGAGGCGACCCAGTACTTC. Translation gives CASSVDREATQYF.

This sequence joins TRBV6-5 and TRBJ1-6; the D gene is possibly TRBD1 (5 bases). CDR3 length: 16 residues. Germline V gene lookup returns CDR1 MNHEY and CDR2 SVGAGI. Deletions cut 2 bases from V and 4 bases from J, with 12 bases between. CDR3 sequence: CASSYTGVGYNSPLHF. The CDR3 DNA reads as TGTGCCAGCAGTTACACGGGGGTCGGGTATAATTCACCCCTCCACTTT.